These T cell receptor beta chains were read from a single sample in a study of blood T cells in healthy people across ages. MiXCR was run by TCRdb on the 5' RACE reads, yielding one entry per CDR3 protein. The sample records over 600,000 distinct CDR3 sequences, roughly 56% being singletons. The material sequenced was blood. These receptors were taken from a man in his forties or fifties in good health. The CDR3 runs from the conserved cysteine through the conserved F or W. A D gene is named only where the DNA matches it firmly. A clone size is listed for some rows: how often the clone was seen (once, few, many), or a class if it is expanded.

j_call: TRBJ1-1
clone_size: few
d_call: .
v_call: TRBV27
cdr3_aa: CASGARRGGRNTEAFF
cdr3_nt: TGTGCCAGTGGGGCACGACGTGGAGGGAGGAACACTGAAGCTTTCTTT

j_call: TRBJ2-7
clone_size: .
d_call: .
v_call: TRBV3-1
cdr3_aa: CASSQGGFYEQYF
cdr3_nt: TGTGCCAGCAGCCAAGGTGGCTTCTACGAGCAGTACTTC

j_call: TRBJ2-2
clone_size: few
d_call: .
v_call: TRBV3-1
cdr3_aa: CASSTAGELFF
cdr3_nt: TGTGCCAGCAGCACGGCCGGGGAGCTGTTTTTT

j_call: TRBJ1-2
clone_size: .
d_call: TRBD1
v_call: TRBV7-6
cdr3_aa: CASSAFSGTGFGYGYTF
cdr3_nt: TGTGCCAGCAGCGCGTTTTCCGGGACAGGGTTTGGCTATGGCTACACCTTC

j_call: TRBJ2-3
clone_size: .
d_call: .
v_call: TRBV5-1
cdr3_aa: CASSLVPTGVASLHTDTQYF
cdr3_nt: TGCGCCAGCAGCTTGGTTCCCACCGGGGTAGCAAGCCTACACACAGATACGCAGTATTTT

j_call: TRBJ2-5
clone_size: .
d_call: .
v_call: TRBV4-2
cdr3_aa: CASRPIEGGRETQYF
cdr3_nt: TGTGCCAGCAGGCCCATCGAGGGGGGGCGGGAGACCCAGTACTTC

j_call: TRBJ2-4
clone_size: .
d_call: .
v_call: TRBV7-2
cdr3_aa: CASSVAPAKNIQYF
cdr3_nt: TGTGCCAGCAGCGTGGCCCCGGCCAAAAACATTCAGTACTTC

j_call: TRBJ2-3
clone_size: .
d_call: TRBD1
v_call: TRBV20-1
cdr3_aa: CSARTPGGASTDTQYF
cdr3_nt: TGCAGTGCCCGCACCCCAGGGGGAGCTAGCACAGATACGCAGTATTTT

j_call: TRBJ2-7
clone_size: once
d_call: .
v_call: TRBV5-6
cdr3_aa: CASSLSFGGVYEQYF
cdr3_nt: TGTGCCAGCAGCTTGTCCTTTGGAGGGGTCTACGAGCAGTACTTC

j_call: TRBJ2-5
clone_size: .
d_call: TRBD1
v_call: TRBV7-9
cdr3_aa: CASSHLGQLGQETQYF
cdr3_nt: TGTGCCAGCAGCCACTTGGGACAGCTAGGACAAGAGACCCAGTACTTC

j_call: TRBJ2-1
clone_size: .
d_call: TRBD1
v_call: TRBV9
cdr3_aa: CASSVDPRGRNNEQFF
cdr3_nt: TGTGCCAGCAGCGTAGACCCCAGGGGGCGCAACAATGAGCAGTTCTTC

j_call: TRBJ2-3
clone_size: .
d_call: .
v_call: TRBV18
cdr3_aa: CASSKGASGRRYTDTQYF
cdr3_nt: TGTGCCAGCTCCAAGGGGGCTAGCGGCCGGCGGTACACAGATACGCAGTATTTT

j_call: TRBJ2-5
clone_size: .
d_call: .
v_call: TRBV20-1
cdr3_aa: CSARDGSGKQETQYF
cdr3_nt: TGCAGTGCTAGAGATGGTTCCGGGAAACAAGAGACCCAGTACTTC

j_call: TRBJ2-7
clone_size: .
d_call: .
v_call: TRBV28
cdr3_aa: CASSLRPGAVYEQYF
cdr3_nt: TGTGCCAGCAGCCTTCGCCCAGGGGCAGTCTACGAGCAGTACTTC

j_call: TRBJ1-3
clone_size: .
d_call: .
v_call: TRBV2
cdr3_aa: CASSVIHSSGNTIYF
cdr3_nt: TGTGCCAGCAGCGTAATCCACAGTTCTGGAAACACCATATATTTT

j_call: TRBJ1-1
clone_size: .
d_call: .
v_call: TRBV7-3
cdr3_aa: CASRRTAMNTEAFF
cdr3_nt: TGTGCCAGCAGGAGGACGGCTATGAACACTGAAGCTTTCTTT

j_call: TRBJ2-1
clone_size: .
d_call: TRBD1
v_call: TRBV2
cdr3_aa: CASSQTGVLTYNEQFF
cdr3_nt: TGTGCCAGCAGTCAAACAGGGGTCCTTACCTACAATGAGCAGTTCTTC

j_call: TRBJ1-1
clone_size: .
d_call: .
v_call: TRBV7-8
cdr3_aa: CASSLRIGALGTEAFF
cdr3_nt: TGTGCCAGCAGCTTAAGAATAGGGGCGCTGGGGACTGAAGCTTTCTTT

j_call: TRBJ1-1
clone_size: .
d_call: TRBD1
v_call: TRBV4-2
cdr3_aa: CASSPGGGGGNTEAFF
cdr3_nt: TGTGCCAGCAGCCCAGGGGGCGGGGGTGGGAACACTGAAGCTTTCTTT

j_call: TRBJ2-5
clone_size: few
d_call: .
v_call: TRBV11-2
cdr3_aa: CASSILETQYF
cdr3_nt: TGTGCCAGCAGTATACTGGAGACCCAGTACTTC

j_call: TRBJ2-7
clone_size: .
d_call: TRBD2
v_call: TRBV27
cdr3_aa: CARTLIRERGPFYEQYF
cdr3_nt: TGTGCCAGAACCTTAATCCGGGAGCGGGGGCCGTTCTACGAGCAGTACTTC

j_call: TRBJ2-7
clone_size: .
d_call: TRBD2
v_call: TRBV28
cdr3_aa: CASSNSGEIRNEQYF
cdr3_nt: TGTGCCAGCAGTAATAGCGGGGAGATTCGAAATGAGCAGTACTTC

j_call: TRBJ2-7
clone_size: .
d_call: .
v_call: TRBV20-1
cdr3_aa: CSASKVVGDEQYF
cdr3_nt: TGCAGTGCTAGTAAGGTGGTAGGGGACGAGCAGTACTTC

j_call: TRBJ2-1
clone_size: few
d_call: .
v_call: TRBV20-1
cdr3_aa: CSASMRAGSYNEQFF
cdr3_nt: TGCAGTGCTAGTATGAGGGCGGGGTCCTACAATGAGCAGTTCTTC

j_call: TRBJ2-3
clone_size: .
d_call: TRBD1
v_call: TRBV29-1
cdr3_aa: CSVGQGGTGRRDTQYF
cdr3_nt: TGCAGCGTCGGTCAGGGCGGGACAGGTCGGAGAGATACGCAGTATTTT

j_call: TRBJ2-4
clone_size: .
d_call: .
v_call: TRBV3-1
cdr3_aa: CASSRERQTLAKNIQYF
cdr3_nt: TGTGCCAGCAGCCGAGAGAGGCAAACCCTAGCCAAAAACATTCAGTACTTC

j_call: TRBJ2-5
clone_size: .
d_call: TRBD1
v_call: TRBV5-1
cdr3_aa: CASTRDRGEAQYF
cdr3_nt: TGCGCCAGCACCAGGGACAGGGGGGAGGCCCAGTACTTC

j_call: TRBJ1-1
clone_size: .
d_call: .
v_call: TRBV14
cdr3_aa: CASSLGDIMNTEAFF
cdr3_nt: TGTGCCAGCAGCCTGGGGGACATCATGAACACCGAAGCTTTCTTT

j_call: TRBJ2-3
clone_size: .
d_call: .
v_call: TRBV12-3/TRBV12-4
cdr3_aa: CASSPQTRDSQYF
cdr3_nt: TGTGCCAGCAGTCCCCAGACGAGGGATTCGCAGTATTTT

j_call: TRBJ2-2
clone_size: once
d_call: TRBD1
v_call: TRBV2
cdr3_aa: CASSQDRVGTGELFF
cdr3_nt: TGTGCCAGCAGTCAAGACAGGGTGGGGACCGGGGAGCTGTTTTTT

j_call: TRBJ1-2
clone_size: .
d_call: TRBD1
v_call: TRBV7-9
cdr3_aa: CASSREQGSGYTF
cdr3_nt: TGTGCCAGCAGCCGGGAACAGGGGAGTGGCTACACCTTC

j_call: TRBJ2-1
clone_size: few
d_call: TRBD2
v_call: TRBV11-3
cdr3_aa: CASRAGGTSGIWNEQFF
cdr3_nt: TGTGCCAGCAGAGCGGGAGGGACTAGCGGGATATGGAATGAGCAGTTCTTC

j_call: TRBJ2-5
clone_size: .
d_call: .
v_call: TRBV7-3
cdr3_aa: CASSLNPPGGGETQYF
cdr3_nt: TGTGCCAGCAGCTTAAACCCCCCTGGGGGTGGGGAGACCCAGTACTTC

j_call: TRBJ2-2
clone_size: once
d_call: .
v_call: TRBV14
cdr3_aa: CASSLQPGGGADGRELFF
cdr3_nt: TGTGCCAGCAGCCTCCAGCCCGGGGGCGGAGCGGACGGGCGGGAGCTGTTTTTT

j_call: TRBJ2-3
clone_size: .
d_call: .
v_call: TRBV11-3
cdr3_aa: CASSLKGPGASDTQYF
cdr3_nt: TGTGCCAGCAGCTTAAAGGGTCCGGGGGCCTCAGATACGCAGTATTTT

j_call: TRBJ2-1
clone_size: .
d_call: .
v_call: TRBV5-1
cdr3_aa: CASSLSGQYYEQFF
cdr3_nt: TGCGCCAGCAGCTTGTCGGGACAATACTATGAGCAGTTCTTC

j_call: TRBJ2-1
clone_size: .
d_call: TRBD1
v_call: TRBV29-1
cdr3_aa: CSVGMGTGGDNEQFF
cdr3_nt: TGCAGCGTTGGAATGGGGACAGGAGGGGACAATGAGCAGTTCTTC

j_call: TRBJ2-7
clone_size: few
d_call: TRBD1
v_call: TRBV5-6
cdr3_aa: CASTFMTGDGQYF
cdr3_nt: TGTGCCAGCACCTTTATGACAGGGGACGGGCAGTACTTC

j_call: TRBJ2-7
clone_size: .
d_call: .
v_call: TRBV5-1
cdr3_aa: CASSEPQGEQYF
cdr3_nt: TGCGCCAGCAGCGAACCACAGGGCGAGCAGTACTTC

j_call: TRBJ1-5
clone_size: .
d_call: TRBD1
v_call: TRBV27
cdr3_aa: CASSMDRGILGPQHF
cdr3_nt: TGTGCCAGCAGTATGGACAGGGGAATATTGGGGCCCCAGCATTTT

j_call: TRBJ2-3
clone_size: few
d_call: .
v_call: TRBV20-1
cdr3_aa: CSARGNLRDMIKLTDTQYF
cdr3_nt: TGCAGTGCTAGGGGCAACCTCCGGGACATGATAAAGCTCACAGATACGCAGTATTTT

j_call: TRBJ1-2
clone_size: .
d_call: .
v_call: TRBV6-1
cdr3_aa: CASNPGQSYYGYTF
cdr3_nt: TGTGCCAGCAACCCCGGACAGTCCTACTATGGCTACACCTTC

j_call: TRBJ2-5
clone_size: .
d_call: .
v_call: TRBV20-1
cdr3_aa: CSARDPRTWGAGETQYF
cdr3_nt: TGCAGTGCTAGAGATCCAAGGACCTGGGGCGCGGGAGAGACCCAGTACTTC

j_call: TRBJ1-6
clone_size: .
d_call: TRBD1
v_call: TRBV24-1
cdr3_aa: CATQGTPGQGAQGSPLHF
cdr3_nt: TGTGCCACCCAAGGAACTCCGGGACAGGGGGCGCAAGGTTCACCCCTCCACTTT

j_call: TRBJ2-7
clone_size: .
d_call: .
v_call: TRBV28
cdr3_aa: CASSLTQQYEQYF
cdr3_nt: TGTGCCAGCAGCCTAACTCAACAGTACGAGCAGTACTTC